One and the same sample provided the 21 T cell receptor beta chains below, sequenced in a study of shared T cell receptors in the human thymus. TCRdb keeps only in-frame clones here, not all; method: immunoSEQ multiplex PCR. The sample consists of roughly 550,000 clones, 70% to 80% of them appearing once. These data were likewise used in another study, on human thymus T cells.

The sequenced material came from thymocytes. Receptors were obtained from a boy in the first two years of life with a congenital heart defect.

This chain links TRBV10-3 with TRBJ2-1; 10 bases align to TRBD2. Germline V CDR1 and CDR2: ENHRY, SYGVKD. The CDR3 has 14 amino acids. Trimming removed 0 bases from V and 8 bases from J; junction bases left unmatched: 1. CDR3 sequence (DNA): TGTGCCATCAGTGAGTCGAGCGGGAGGGATGAGCAGTTCTTC. It encodes CAISESSGRDEQFF.

Of note for this clone: This specimen includes other DNA sequences encoding the same CDR3. The chain couples TRBV28 to TRBJ2-7, with a weak D call TRBD1 (5 bases). CDR1 and CDR2 from the germline V gene are MDHEN and SYDVKM. CDR3 length: 19 residues. V was shortened by 6 bases and J by 4 bases, with 31 bases between the two germline ends. DNA for the CDR3: TGTGCCAGCAGCCCCCCTCCCCCCACTACGCCCGACAGTACATACGAGCAGTACTTC. This translates into CASSPPPPTTPDSTYEQYF. Filled out from reference TRBV28 and TRBJ2-7, the complete variable domain reads DVKVTQSSRYLVKRTGEKVFLECVQDMDHENMFWYRQDPGLGLRLIYFSYDVKMKEKGDIPEGYSVSREKKERFSLILESASTNQTSMYLCASSPPPPTTPDSTYEQYFGPGTRLTVT.

This CDR3 is CASSNRGAGANVLTF. CDR3 bases: TGCGCCAGCAGTAACCGGGGAGCTGGGGCCAACGTCCTGACTTTC. The chain links TRBV4-3 to TRBJ2-6; D is possibly TRBD2 (5 bases). This CDR3 region has 15 residues. V gave up 6 bases and J gave up 2 bases, with 11 bases separating them. Germline CDR1 is LGHNA and CDR2 is YSLEER.

In the case of this clone: At one of its ends the junction is not consistent with the germline gene, which may arise from a read error. J is TRBJ1-3 and V is TRBV29-1, with TRBD1 matching 7 bases. Germline V gene sequence: CDR1 SQVTM, CDR2 ANQGSEA. This CDR3 is 16 amino acids long. The CDR3 loop is CSVESRQGAAGNAIYF. The DNA of the CDR3 is TGCAGCGTTGAAAGTCGACAGGGTGCGGCTGGAAACGCCATATATTTT. The whole variable domain, remainder taken from reference TRBV29-1 and TRBJ1-3, is SAVISQKPSRDICQRGTSLTIQCQVDSQVTMMFWYRQQPGQSLTLIATANQGSEATYESGFVIDKFPISRPNLTFSTLTVSNMSPEDSSIYLCSVESRQGAAGNAIYFGEGSWLTVV.

This clone was found a few times. This sequence joins TRBV5-4 and TRBJ2-2; D not certain. V lost 0 bases and J 6 bases, leaving 9 bases between the germline ends. Looked up from germline, CDR1 is SGHNT and CDR2 is YYREEE (reference sequence). The CDR3 has 14 residues. The CDR3 spells CASSLEVAPGELFF. The CDR3 DNA follows: TGTGCCAGCAGCTTGGAAGTAGCTCCCGGGGAGCTGTTTTTT.

V usage is TRBV5-6 and J usage is TRBJ2-3; 9 bases agree with TRBD2. The CDR3 has 16 amino acids. V shed 3 bases, J shed 8 bases, and the junction held 13 bases outside the gene matches. Looked up from germline, CDR1 is SGHDT and CDR2 is YYEEEE. CDR3 bases: TGTGCCAGCAGCTCGCCGGAGGGTAGCGGGAGCGGTACGCAGTATTTT. Encoded protein: CASSSPEGSGSGTQYF.

This clone was detected only once. The chain has TRBV7-9 and TRBJ2-7, with 14 nucleotides matching TRBD2. V was clipped by 6 bases and J by 6 bases; unmatched bases: 7. The germline gives CDR1 SEHNR, CDR2 FQNEAQ (reference sequence). The CDR3 has 15 amino acids. The CDR3 sequence is CASRGGLAGDCEQYF. In DNA form, the CDR3 reads TGTGCCAGCAGAGGGGGACTAGCGGGAGACTGCGAGCAGTACTTC.

The chain employs TRBV7-2 and TRBJ2-7; perhaps TRBD2 as D (5 bases). V gave up 5 bases and J gave up 6 bases, with 11 bases separating them. CDR1 SGHTA and CDR2 FQGNSA come from the germline V gene. The CDR3 runs 12 residues. The CDR3 coding sequence is TGTGCCAGCAGCCCGGGGTTCGGCGAGCAGTACTTC. Translated, it gives CASSPGFGEQYF.

The V gene is TRBV4-1, the J gene TRBJ2-1, with D maybe TRBD1 (5 bases). V dropped 4 bases and J dropped 4 bases, with 17 bases sitting between them. There are 16 residues in the CDR3. From germline, CDR1 is MGHRA and CDR2 YSYEKL. The CDR3 sequence: CASSLAPRAPYNEQFF. For the CDR3, the DNA is TGCGCCAGCAGCCTTGCACCCAGGGCGCCTTACAATGAGCAGTTCTTC.

This chain uses TRBV5-1 with TRBJ2-1; 8 nucleotides align to TRBD2. J lost 13 bases, V lost 0 bases, and 9 bases had no gene match. The V gene's germline CDR1 is SGHRS and CDR2 YFSETQ. The CDR3 totals 14 residues. In DNA, the CDR3 is TGCGCCAGCAGCTTGGGGGGTGGCGGGAGGCCTCAGTTCTTC. Amino acids: CASSLGGGGRPQFF. Complete variable domain (other parts from reference TRBV5-1 and TRBJ2-1): KAGVTQTPRYLIKTRGQQVTLSCSPISGHRSVSWYQQTPGQGLQFLFEYFSETQRNKGNFPGRFSGRQFSNSRSEMNVSTLELGDSALYLCASSLGGGGRPQFFGPGTRLTVL.

This clone has a handful of counts. The genes are TRBV28 and TRBJ2-1, with a weak D call TRBD2 (5 bases). Germline lookup yields CDR1 MDHEN and CDR2 SYDVKM. The CDR3 runs to 13 residues. Trimming shortened V by 7 bases and J by 8 bases, and 15 bases separated the two germline ends. The CDR3 DNA follows: TGTGCCAGCAACCCTGGTTTGGAGGATGAGCAGTTCTTC. Amino acids: CASNPGLEDEQFF.

This clone has a single count. The J gene is TRBJ1-5, the V gene TRBV6-5; D is unclear. V lost 6 bases and J lost 9, with 18 bases in between. The V gene's germline CDR1 is MNHEY and CDR2 SVGAGI. The CDR3 spans 14 residues. CDR3 residues: CASSHLGRGAPQHF. The DNA of the CDR3 is TGTGCCAGCAGCCACCTCGGACGGGGTGCGCCCCAGCATTTT.

V is TRBV7-9 and J is TRBJ2-2; D may be TRBD2 (6 bases). Germline CDR1 SEHNR, CDR2 FQNEAQ (reference sequence). V dropped 5 bases and J dropped 2 bases, with 12 bases sitting between them. CDR3 length: 15 residues. The CDR3 here is CASSALRGNTGELFF. The CDR3 DNA sequence: TGTGCCAGCAGCGCCCTGCGGGGAAACACCGGGGAGCTGTTTTTT.

The rearrangement uses TRBV19 and TRBJ2-7; D is uncertain. The CDR3 loop spans 16 amino acids. V was cut by 1 base and J by 3 bases, with 16 bases left in between. Germline CDR1 LNHDA, CDR2 SQIVND (reference sequence). In nucleotides, the CDR3 is TGTGCCAGTAGTATAGGTGGCAGGCGTTTTATCTACGAGCAGTACTTC. Amino acid sequence: CASSIGGRRFIYEQYF.

The V gene is TRBV7-9, the J gene TRBJ1-5; D might be TRBD1 (6 bases). The CDR3 spans 13 residues. V lost 5 bases, J lost 7 bases, and 12 bases lay in between. The germline CDR1 and CDR2 sequences are SEHNR and FQNEAQ (reference sequence). The CDR3 region is CASSTGKRQPQHF. The CDR3 nucleotides are TGTGCCAGCAGCACAGGGAAGCGCCAGCCCCAGCATTTT.

The V and J genes are TRBV6-5 and TRBJ1-1; 8 bases match TRBD1. The trim removed 6 bases at V and 6 bases at J, leaving 3 bases unmatched. This CDR3 contains 12 residues. Germline V lookup: CDR1 MNHEY, CDR2 SVGAGI. The CDR3 nucleotides read TGTGCCAGCAGAGGACAGGGCCCTGAAGCTTTCTTT. Translated: CASRGQGPEAFF.

This chain connects TRBV10-1 to TRBJ2-7; 9 nucleotides match TRBD2. CDR1 WNHNN and CDR2 SYGVQD come from the germline V gene (reference sequence). There are 19 residues in the CDR3. V dropped 4 bases and J dropped 0; count of bases not matched to a gene: 16. CDR3 sequence: CASSAGGGSGRYFSYEQYF. CDR3 in DNA: TGCGCCAGCAGTGCAGGGGGGGGAAGCGGGAGGTACTTCTCCTACGAGCAGTACTTC.

V gene TRBV12-5 combines with J gene TRBJ2-7, with 10 bases lining up with TRBD2. CDR3 length equals 15 residues. Germline-derived CDR1 and CDR2 are LGHNT and FRNRAP. With V trimmed by 8 bases and J by 2 bases, 9 bases remained unmatched. CDR3 sequence: CASIPSGSFAYEQYF. The CDR3 region has the DNA TGTGCTAGTATTCCTAGCGGGAGTTTTGCCTACGAGCAGTACTTC.

This clone was detected only a few times. This chain uses TRBV19 with TRBJ2-5; D remains unclear. The CDR3 contains 13 residues. V lost 7 bases to trimming and J lost 5 bases, with 14 bases between them. Germline CDR1 and CDR2: LNHDA and SQIVND (reference sequence). DNA of the CDR3: TGTGCCAGTAAGGAGTCCCGAAGGGAGACCCAGTACTTC. Translation gives CASKESRRETQYF.

The V gene is TRBV27, the J gene TRBJ1-5, with 10 bases aligning to TRBD1. This CDR3 contains 16 residues. Germline loops: CDR1 MNHEY, CDR2 SMNVEV (reference sequence). J lost 4 bases, V lost 2 bases, and 5 bases had no gene match. The CDR3 nucleotides are TGTGCCAGCAGTTTACGACCGGGACAGGGGAATCAGCCCCAGCATTTT. It specifies CASSLRPGQGNQPQHF.

The V gene is TRBV6-1, the J gene TRBJ2-7; tentatively, D is TRBD1 (5 bases). V lost 7 bases to trimming and J lost 3 bases, with 13 bases between them. The germline V gene has CDR1 MNHNS and CDR2 SASEGT. CDR3 size: 13 residues. The CDR3 DNA follows: TGTGCCAGCACTTTGACAGAGTACTACGAGCAGTACTTC. Its protein product is CASTLTEYYEQYF.